This entry describes one T cell receptor (beta chain). Its antigen is unidentified. This sample was included in a study of synovial regulatory T cells in juvenile arthritis. Background on the study: Three patients were therapy-naive; over five received methotrexate alone.

The CDR3 loop spans 15 amino acids. No DNA is given. Germline V CDR1 and CDR2: SGHAT, FQNNGV. Findings and limits, study-wide: Largely private between patients, iaTreg TCR repertoires showed partial overlap with synovial Teff and blood CPL repertoires.

Generated by immunoSEQ multiplex PCR, the TCRdb table keeps only in-frame clones and is missing some. Its table lists 7,500 to 10,000 clones. This clonotype originated in a donor younger than 30 with juvenile idiopathic arthritis. Specimen: Treg cells from blood. Subset noted: remaining (HLA-DR-negative) circulating blood Treg cells. The rearrangement uses TRBV11-2 and TRBJ2-7; TCRdb's D gene call, TRBD1, goes unchecked for lack of DNA. The CDR3 sequence is CASSLGGHGFYEQYF. Based on the CDR3 plus reference TRBV11-2 and TRBJ2-7, the full variable domain is EAGVAQSPRYKIIEKRQSVAFWCNPISGHATLYWYQQILGQGPKLLIQFQNNGVVDDSQLPKDRFSAERLKGVDSTLKIQPAKLEDSAVYLCASSLGGHGFYEQYFGPGTRLTVT.